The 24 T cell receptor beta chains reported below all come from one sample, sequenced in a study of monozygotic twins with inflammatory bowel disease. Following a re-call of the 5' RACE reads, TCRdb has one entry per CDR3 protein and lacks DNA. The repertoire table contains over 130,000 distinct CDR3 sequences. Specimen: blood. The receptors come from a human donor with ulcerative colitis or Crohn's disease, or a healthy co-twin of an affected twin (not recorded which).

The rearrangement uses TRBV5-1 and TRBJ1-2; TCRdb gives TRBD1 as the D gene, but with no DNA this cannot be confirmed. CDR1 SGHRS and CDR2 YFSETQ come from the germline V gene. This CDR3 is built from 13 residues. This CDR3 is CASRTARNTGYTF.

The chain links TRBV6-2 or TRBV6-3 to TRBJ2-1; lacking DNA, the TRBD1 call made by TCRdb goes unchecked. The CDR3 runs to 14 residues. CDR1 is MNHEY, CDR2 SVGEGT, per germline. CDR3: CASSPRGEYNEQFF.

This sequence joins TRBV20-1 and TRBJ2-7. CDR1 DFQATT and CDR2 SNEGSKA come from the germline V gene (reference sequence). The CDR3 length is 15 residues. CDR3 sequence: CSARDSGRTPYEQYF.

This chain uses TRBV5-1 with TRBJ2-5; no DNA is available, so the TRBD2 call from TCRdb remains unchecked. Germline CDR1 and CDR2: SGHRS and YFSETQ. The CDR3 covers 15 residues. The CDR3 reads CASARVAGGLETQYF.

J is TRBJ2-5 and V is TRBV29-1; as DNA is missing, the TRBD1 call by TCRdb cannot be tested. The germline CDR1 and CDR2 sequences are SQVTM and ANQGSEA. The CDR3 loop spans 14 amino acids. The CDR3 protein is CSVHHWGGGETQYF.

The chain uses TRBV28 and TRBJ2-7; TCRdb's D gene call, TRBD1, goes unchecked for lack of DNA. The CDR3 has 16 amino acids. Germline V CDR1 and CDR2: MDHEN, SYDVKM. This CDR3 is CASSFTFVTGTYEQYF.

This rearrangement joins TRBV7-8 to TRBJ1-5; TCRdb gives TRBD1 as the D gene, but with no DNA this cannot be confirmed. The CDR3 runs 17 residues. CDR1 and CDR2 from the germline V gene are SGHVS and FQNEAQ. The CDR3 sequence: CASSLIRTGLGNQPQHF.

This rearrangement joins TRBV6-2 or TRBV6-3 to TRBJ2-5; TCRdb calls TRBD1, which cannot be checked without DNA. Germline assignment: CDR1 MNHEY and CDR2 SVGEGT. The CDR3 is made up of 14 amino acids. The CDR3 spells CATSPAGRGETQYF.

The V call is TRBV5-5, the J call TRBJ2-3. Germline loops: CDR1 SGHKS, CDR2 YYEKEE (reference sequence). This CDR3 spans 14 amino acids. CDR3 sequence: CASSWDRITDTQYF.

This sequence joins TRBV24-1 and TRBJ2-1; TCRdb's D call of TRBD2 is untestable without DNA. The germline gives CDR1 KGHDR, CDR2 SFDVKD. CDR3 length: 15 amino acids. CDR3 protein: CATAGGQTSYNEQFF.

The CDR3 loop reads CASSLLVAGANVLTF. The rearrangement links TRBV12-3 or TRBV12-4 to TRBJ2-6. The CDR3 has 15 amino acids.

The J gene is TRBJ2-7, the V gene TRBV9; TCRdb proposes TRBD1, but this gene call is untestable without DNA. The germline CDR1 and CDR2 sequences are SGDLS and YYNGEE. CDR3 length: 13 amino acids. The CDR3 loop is CASSVGQGGPQYF. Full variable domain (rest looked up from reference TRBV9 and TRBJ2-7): DSGVTQTPKHLITATGQRVTLRCSPRSGDLSVYWYQQSLDQGLQFLIQYYNGEERAKGNILERFSAQQFPDLHSELNLSSLELGDSALYFCASSVGQGGPQYFGPGTRLTVT.

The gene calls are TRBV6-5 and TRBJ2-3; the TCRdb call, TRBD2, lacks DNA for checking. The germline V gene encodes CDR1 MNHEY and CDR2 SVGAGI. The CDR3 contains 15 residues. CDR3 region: CASSSKGVGTDTQYF.

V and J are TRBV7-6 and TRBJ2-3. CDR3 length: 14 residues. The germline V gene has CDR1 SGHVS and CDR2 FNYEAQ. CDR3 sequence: CASSRTEFTDTQYF.

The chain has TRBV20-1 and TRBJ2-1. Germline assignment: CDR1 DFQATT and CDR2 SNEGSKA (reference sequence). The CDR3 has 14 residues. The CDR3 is CSARGSGPDNEQFF.

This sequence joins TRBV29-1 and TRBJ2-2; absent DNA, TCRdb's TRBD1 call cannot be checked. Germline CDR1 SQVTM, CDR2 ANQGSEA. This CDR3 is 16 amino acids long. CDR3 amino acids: CSVALLGAVNTGELFF.

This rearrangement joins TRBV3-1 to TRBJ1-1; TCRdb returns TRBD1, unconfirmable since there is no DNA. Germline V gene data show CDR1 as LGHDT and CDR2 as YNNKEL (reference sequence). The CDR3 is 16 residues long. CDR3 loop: CASSQGRTETNTEAFF.

Here the CDR3 reads CASSGPAYEQYF. The chain joins TRBV28 to TRBJ2-7; TCRdb picks TRBD1, but there is no DNA to check that call. The CDR3 covers 12 residues. Germline V CDR1 and CDR2: MDHEN, SYDVKM.

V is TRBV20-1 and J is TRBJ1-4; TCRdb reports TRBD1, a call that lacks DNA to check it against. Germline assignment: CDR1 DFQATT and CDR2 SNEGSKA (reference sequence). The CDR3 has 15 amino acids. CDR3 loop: CSAREPTGGNEKLFF.

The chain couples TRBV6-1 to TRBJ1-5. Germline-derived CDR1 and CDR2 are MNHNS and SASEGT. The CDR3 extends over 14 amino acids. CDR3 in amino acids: CASRQQTSNQPQHF.

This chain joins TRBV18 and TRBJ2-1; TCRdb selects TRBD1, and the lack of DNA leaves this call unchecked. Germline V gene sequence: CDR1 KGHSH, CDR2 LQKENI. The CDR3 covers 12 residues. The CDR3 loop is CASSPGGSEQFF.

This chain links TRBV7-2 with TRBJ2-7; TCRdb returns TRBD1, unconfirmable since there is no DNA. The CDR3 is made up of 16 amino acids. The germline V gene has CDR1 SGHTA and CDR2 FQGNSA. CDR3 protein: CASSLALGQHRYEQYF. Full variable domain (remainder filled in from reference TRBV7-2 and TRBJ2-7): GAGVSQSPSNKVTEKGKDVELRCDPISGHTALYWYRQSLGQGLEFLIYFQGNSAPDKSGLPSDRFSAERTGGSVSTLTIQRTQQEDSAVYLCASSLALGQHRYEQYFGPGTRLTVT.

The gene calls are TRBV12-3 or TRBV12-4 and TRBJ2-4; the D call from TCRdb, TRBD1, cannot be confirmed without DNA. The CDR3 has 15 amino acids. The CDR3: CASSSSGTGGYIQYF.

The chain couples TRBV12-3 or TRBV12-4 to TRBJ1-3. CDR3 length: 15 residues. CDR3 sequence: CASSPESYSGNTIYF.